This T cell receptor (beta chain) was recorded in a study of patients and donors after allogeneic stem cell transplantation. TCRdb called the RT-PCR reads again in MiXCR, with one record for every CDR3 protein. Counted here are about 400,000 distinct CDR3 sequences, approximately 16% occurring once; the ten biggest clones make up 7.2%. CDR3 length equals 14 residues. Trimming stripped 3 bases from V and 4 bases from J, with 16 bases between. Germline CDR1 reads DFQATT; CDR2 reads SNEGSKA (reference sequence). The chain has TRBV20-1 and TRBJ2-7; D might be TRBD1 (6 bases). The source of this sequence is a human donor who was either an allogeneic HSCT recipient or a stem cell or donor lymphocyte infusion donor (not recorded which). It is not recorded whose cells these are; they may come from a transplant donor. The sample consisted of blood, either unsorted or a sorted T cell fraction (not recorded which). As DNA, the CDR3 is TGCAGTGCTAGCCGCCTACAGGGTACTTACGAGCAGTACTTC. Translating gives CSASRLQGTYEQYF.